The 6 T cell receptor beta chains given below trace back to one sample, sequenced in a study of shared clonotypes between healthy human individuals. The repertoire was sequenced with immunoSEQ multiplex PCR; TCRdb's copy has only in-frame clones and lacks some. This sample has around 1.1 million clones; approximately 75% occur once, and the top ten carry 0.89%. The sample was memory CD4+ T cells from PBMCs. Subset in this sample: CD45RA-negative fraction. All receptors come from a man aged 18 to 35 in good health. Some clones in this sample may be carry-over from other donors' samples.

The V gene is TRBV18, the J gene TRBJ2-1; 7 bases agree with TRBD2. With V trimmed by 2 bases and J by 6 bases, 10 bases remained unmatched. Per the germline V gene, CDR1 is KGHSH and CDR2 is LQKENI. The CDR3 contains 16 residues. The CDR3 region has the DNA TGTGCCAGCTCACCAAACTCTGGGGGAGGGGCCAATGAGCAGTTCTTC. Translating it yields CASSPNSGGGANEQFF.

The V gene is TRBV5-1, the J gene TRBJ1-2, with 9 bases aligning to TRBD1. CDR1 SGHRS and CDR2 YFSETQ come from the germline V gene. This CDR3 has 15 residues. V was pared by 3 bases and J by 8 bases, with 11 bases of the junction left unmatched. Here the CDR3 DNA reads TGCGCCAGCAGCTCGCAACCACAGGGGGCGCAAGGCTACACCTTC. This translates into CASSSQPQGAQGYTF. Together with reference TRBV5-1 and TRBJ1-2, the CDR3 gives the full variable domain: KAGVTQTPRYLIKTRGQQVTLSCSPISGHRSVSWYQQTPGQGLQFLFEYFSETQRNKGNFPGRFSGRQFSNSRSEMNVSTLELGDSALYLCASSSQPQGAQGYTFGSGTRLTVV.

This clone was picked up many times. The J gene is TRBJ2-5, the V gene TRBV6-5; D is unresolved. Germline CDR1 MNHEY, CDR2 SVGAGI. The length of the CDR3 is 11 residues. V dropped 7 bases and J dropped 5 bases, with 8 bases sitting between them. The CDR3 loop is CASTSRETQYF. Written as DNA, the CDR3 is TGTGCCAGCACCTCCCGGGAGACCCAGTACTTC.

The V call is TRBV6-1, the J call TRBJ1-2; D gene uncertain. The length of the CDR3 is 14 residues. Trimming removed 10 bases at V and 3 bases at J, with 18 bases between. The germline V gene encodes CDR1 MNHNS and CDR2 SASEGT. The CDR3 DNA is TGTGCCACCCCGAGGACGGACCACTACTATGGCTACACCTTC. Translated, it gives CATPRTDHYYGYTF.

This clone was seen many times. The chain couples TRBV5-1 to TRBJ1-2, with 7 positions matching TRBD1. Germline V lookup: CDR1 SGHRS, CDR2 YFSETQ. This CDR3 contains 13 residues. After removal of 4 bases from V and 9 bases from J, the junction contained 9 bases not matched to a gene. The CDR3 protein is CASSPGQLGRYTF. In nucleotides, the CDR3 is TGCGCCAGCAGCCCGGGACAGCTCGGACGCTACACCTTC.

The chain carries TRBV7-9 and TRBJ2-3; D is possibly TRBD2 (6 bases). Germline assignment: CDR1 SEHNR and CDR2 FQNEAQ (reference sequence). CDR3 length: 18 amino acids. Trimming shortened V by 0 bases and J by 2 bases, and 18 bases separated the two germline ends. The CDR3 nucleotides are TGTGCCAGCAGCTTAGCGTGGACTACGACCTCTGCCACAGATACGCAGTATTTT. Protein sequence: CASSLAWTTTSATDTQYF.